One and the same sample provided the 30 T cell receptor beta chains below, sequenced in a study of blood T cell repertoires in COVID-19. Using immunoSEQ multiplex PCR, the repertoire was profiled, and TCRdb retains in-frame clones only, with some absent. Here the sample spans about 220,000 clones, approximately 81% being singletons. Source material: peripheral blood. Receptors originate from a woman in her sixties who had recovered from COVID-19.

This clone was counted between two and nine times. The rearrangement uses TRBV12-3 or TRBV12-4 and TRBJ2-5; D is possibly TRBD2 (6 bases). The CDR3 consists of 13 residues. The V end lost 3 bases, the J end lost 4 bases, and 9 bases lay between the germline ends. The CDR3 loop is CASSLSRGETQYF. The CDR3, as DNA: TGTGCCAGCAGTTTGTCGCGGGGAGAGACCCAGTACTTC.

This clone came up a few times. The rearrangement joins TRBV4-2 to TRBJ1-2; D possibly corresponds to TRBD1 (5 bases). Germline V lookup: CDR1 LGHNA, CDR2 YNFKEQ. V lost 0 bases, J lost 4 bases, and 18 bases lay in between. The CDR3 length is 17 residues. The CDR3: CASSQDPRAEGIYGYTF. The CDR3 DNA follows: TGTGCCAGCAGCCAAGATCCCAGGGCGGAAGGGATCTATGGCTACACCTTC.

CDR3 sequence: CASNRQGPEAFF. CDR3 DNA: TGTGCCAGCAACCGACAGGGTCCTGAAGCTTTCTTT. The rearrangement joins TRBV6-5 to TRBJ1-1, with 7 bases identical to TRBD1. Germline V lookup: CDR1 MNHEY, CDR2 SVGAGI. The CDR3 runs to 12 residues. V dropped 7 bases and J dropped 6; count of bases not matched to a gene: 5.

V and J are TRBV7-2 and TRBJ2-1, with D tentatively TRBD1 (6 bases). The CDR3 runs to 12 residues. V was cut by 5 bases and J by 9 bases, with 11 bases left in between. Per germline, CDR1 SGHTA and CDR2 FQGNSA. The CDR3 nucleotides are TGTGCCAGCAGCCAAAGGGGGTTTGAGCAGTTCTTC. Its translation is CASSQRGFEQFF.

This chain joins TRBV24-1 and TRBJ2-7, with a tentative D call TRBD1 (5 bases). This CDR3 region has 16 residues. The germline V gene has CDR1 KGHDR and CDR2 SFDVKD. The germline V and J ends were trimmed by 2 bases and 2 bases, with 15 bases remaining between them. The DNA for the CDR3 is TGTGCCACCAGTGATTCCGATTCGACAGCAGCCTACGAGCAGTACTTC. Residues: CATSDSDSTAAYEQYF.

The chain recombines TRBV19 with TRBJ1-2, with a tentative D call TRBD1 (5 bases). V was pared by 3 bases and J by 5 bases, with 13 bases between. Germline-derived CDR1 and CDR2 are LNHDA and SQIVND (reference sequence). There are 14 residues in the CDR3. The CDR3, as DNA: TGTGCCAGTAGTATGGGCCCAGGGTCGTATGGCTACACCTTC. This codes for CASSMGPGSYGYTF.

V usage is TRBV9 and J usage is TRBJ2-4; 9 positions agree with TRBD2. CDR1 and CDR2 (germline): SGDLS, YYNGEE. The V segment lost 3 bases and the J segment 5 bases; nucleotides outside the gene matches: 3. This CDR3 spans 14 amino acids. CDR3 protein: CASSERGAQNIQYF. The CDR3 DNA follows: TGTGCCAGCAGCGAGCGGGGGGCCCAAAACATTCAGTACTTC. The full variable domain, its missing parts supplied by reference TRBV9 and TRBJ2-4, is DSGVTQTPKHLITATGQRVTLRCSPRSGDLSVYWYQQSLDQGLQFLIQYYNGEERAKGNILERFSAQQFPDLHSELNLSSLELGDSALYFCASSERGAQNIQYFGAGTRLSVL.

The chain links TRBV5-5 to TRBJ2-7, with 7 nucleotides matching TRBD1. This CDR3 is built from 14 residues. The V gene's germline CDR1 is SGHKS and CDR2 YYEKEE (reference sequence). Germline trimming cut 0 bases from V and 5 bases from J; bases unmatched to any gene: 5. CDR3 sequence (DNA): TGTGCCAGCAGCTTGGAGGGGGCCTTCAACGAGCAGTACTTC. Residues: CASSLEGAFNEQYF.

The gene calls are TRBV6-1 and TRBJ1-3; unclear D gene. This CDR3 is 13 amino acids long. CDR1 and CDR2 (germline): MNHNS, SASEGT. V was trimmed by 2 bases and J by 3 bases, leaving 5 bases between them. CDR3 amino acids: CASSEIYGNTIYF. As DNA, the CDR3 is TGTGCCAGCAGTGAAATTTATGGAAACACCATATATTTT.

This clone was seen a handful of times. The rearrangement links TRBV19 to TRBJ1-1; tentatively, D is TRBD1 (5 bases). The V end was cut by 2 bases, the J end by 1 base, with 5 bases between. From germline, CDR1 is LNHDA and CDR2 SQIVND (reference sequence). The CDR3 is made up of 13 amino acids. The CDR3 region has the DNA TGTGCCAGTAGTATACAGGGGAACACTGAAGCTTTCTTT. This sequence encodes CASSIQGNTEAFF.

V and J are TRBV4-1 and TRBJ2-1; 7 bases are a match to TRBD2. The CDR3 has 14 amino acids. Germline V CDR1 and CDR2: MGHRA, YSYEKL. V lost 2 bases and J lost 6; bases outside the gene matches: 4. CDR3 coding DNA: TGCGCCAGCAGCCAATTGGGGGGGGTCAATGAGCAGTTCTTC. It is translated as CASSQLGGVNEQFF.

The rearrangement uses TRBV30 and TRBJ1-5, with a possible D match to TRBD1 (5 bases). CDR1 and CDR2 from the germline V gene are GTSNPN and SVGIG (reference sequence). V dropped 0 bases and J dropped 4 bases, with 10 bases sitting between them. The CDR3 sequence is 14 residues long. The CDR3 DNA reads TGTGCCTGGAGTGTAGGACACGGAAATCAGCCCCAGCATTTT. Its protein product is CAWSVGHGNQPQHF.

The rearrangement joins TRBV3-1 (or the pseudogene TRBV3-2) to TRBJ2-1; D is perhaps TRBD2 (6 bases). Germline V gives CDR1 LGHDT, CDR2 YNNKEL (reference sequence). The V end lost 2 bases, the J end lost 7 bases, and 9 bases lay between the germline ends. CDR3 length equals 13 residues. The CDR3 bases are TGTGCCAGCAGCCAACCGGGGGAAAATGAGCAGTTCTTC. This sequence encodes CASSQPGENEQFF.

The chain links TRBV16 to TRBJ2-3; 8 nucleotides agree with TRBD1. Germline assignment: CDR1 KGHSY and CDR2 FQNENV. This CDR3 has 17 residues. The V and J ends lost 1 base and 4 bases, in that order; junction bases with no gene match: 10. In nucleotides, the CDR3 is TGTGCCAGCAGCCAATTCGTGCCCGGACAGGGACCAGATACGCAGTATTTT. It translates to CASSQFVPGQGPDTQYF. The complete variable domain, with remaining parts taken from reference TRBV16 and TRBJ2-3, reads GEEVAQTPKHLVRGEGQKAKLYCAPIKGHSYVFWYQQVLKNEFKFLISFQNENVFDETGMPKERFSAKCLPNSPCSLEIQATKLEDSAVYFCASSQFVPGQGPDTQYFGPGTRLTVL.

V usage is TRBV30 and J usage is TRBJ1-1; 7 bases map to TRBD1. V was pared by 4 bases and J by 3 bases, with 5 bases of the junction left unmatched. CDR1 is GTSNPN, CDR2 SVGIG, per germline (reference sequence). The CDR3 loop spans 13 amino acids. CDR3 region: CAWMTGIDTEAFF. The CDR3 nucleotides read TGTGCCTGGATGACAGGGATTGACACTGAAGCTTTCTTT.

This clone was seen just once. The genes are TRBV7-2 and TRBJ2-7; the match to TRBD1 covers 11 bases. V lost 5 bases, J lost 3 bases, and 6 bases stayed unmatched. Germline-derived CDR1 and CDR2 are SGHTA and FQGNSA. This CDR3 has 15 residues. For the CDR3, the DNA is TGTGCCAGCAGCCGGACAGGGGGCAGGGTCTACGAGCAGTACTTC. Its translation: CASSRTGGRVYEQYF.

V gene TRBV5-4 combines with J gene TRBJ1-6; maybe TRBD1 (5 bases). The CDR3 contains 16 residues. Trimming removed 4 bases at V and 6 bases at J, with 17 bases between. CDR1 and CDR2 from the germline V gene are SGHNT and YYREEE (reference sequence). This CDR3 is CASSDPSGGTNSPLHF. As DNA, the CDR3 is TGTGCCAGCAGCGACCCCTCCGGGGGAACTAATTCACCCCTCCACTTT.

The V and J genes are TRBV3-1 (or the pseudogene TRBV3-2) and TRBJ2-7; D may be TRBD1 (5 bases). Germline lookup yields CDR1 LGHDT and CDR2 YNNKEL (reference sequence). Trimming pared 8 bases from V and 5 bases from J, leaving 19 bases between. The CDR3 is made up of 14 amino acids. CDR3 in DNA: TGTGCCAGCTCCCCCAGGGAAAGAAGAAACGAGCAGTACTTC. It yields the protein CASSPRERRNEQYF.

This chain uses TRBV7-9 with TRBJ2-2; D remains ambiguous. Trimming shortened V by 5 bases and J by 0 bases, and 7 bases separated the two germline ends. CDR3 length: 14 residues. Germline loops: CDR1 SEHNR, CDR2 FQNEAQ (reference sequence). This chain's CDR3 is CASSRATNTGELFF. CDR3 DNA: TGTGCCAGCAGCCGAGCGACGAACACCGGGGAGCTGTTTTTT.

The V gene is TRBV5-1, the J gene TRBJ2-5, with 9 bases lining up with TRBD2. Germline V gives CDR1 SGHRS, CDR2 YFSETQ. CDR3 length equals 15 residues. With V trimmed by 4 bases and J by 3 bases, 7 bases remained unmatched. The CDR3 is CASSMLSGGEETQYF. DNA of the CDR3: TGCGCCAGCAGCATGCTTAGCGGGGGCGAAGAGACCCAGTACTTC.

This clone was found once. The junction shows a germline mismatch at one end, possibly a read error. The chain recombines TRBV6-5 with TRBJ2-5; tentative D call: TRBD1 (9 bases). The CDR3 consists of 12 residues. Germline CDR1 reads MNHEY; CDR2 reads SVGAGI. This CDR3 is CAIVSGGQGGDF. CDR3 nucleotides: TGTGCCATCGTCAGCGGGGGACAGGGCGGTGACTTC.

The genes are TRBV27 and TRBJ2-7, with D possibly matching TRBD1 (5 bases). Per the germline V gene, CDR1 is MNHEY and CDR2 is SMNVEV (reference sequence). There are 16 residues in the CDR3. Trimming took off 3 bases at V and 2 bases at J, with 17 bases between the two ends. Here the CDR3 reads CASSFGAGRPTYEQYF. CDR3 DNA: TGTGCCAGCAGTTTTGGGGCCGGCAGGCCCACCTACGAGCAGTACTTC.

V gene TRBV7-2 combines with J gene TRBJ1-1, with 7 bases identical to TRBD1. The junction had 11 bases not matched to a gene; V was cut back by 7 bases and J by 0 bases. Germline V gene data show CDR1 as SGHTA and CDR2 as FQGNSA. There are 16 residues in the CDR3. CDR3 nucleotides: TGTGCCAGCAACCTAGGACAGGCTTTCATGAACACTGAAGCTTTCTTT. As protein: CASNLGQAFMNTEAFF.

CDR3 nucleotides: TGTGCCAGCAGCCGAGACGGACAGGGACCTTGGATAGGGGAGCTGTTTTTT. Translating it yields CASSRDGQGPWIGELFF. The genes are TRBV5-6 and TRBJ2-2; 8 positions match TRBD1. Per the germline V gene, CDR1 is SGHDT and CDR2 is YYEEEE. CDR3 size: 17 residues. Losses at the gene ends were 4 bases for V and 8 bases for J; bases not matched to a gene: 16. The variable domain in full, completed from reference TRBV5-6 and TRBJ2-2, reads DAGVTQSPTHLIKTRGQQVTLRCSPKSGHDTVSWYQQALGQGPQFIFQYYEEEERQRGNFPDRFSGHQFPNYSSELNVNALLLGDSALYLCASSRDGQGPWIGELFFGEGSRLTVL.

This clone showed up just once. V gene TRBV2 combines with J gene TRBJ1-5; 11 nucleotides line up with TRBD1. This CDR3 contains 15 residues. Germline CDR1 is SNHLY and CDR2 is FYNNEI. After removal of 6 bases from V and 3 bases from J, the junction contained 4 bases not matched to a gene. The CDR3 DNA follows: TGTGCCAGCAGCGGACAGGGGGCGAACAATCAGCCCCAGCATTTT. Translating gives CASSGQGANNQPQHF.

The chain joins TRBV6-5 to TRBJ2-7; D not resolved. The CDR3 has 13 residues. Germline-derived CDR1 and CDR2 are MNHEY and SVGAGI. The V and J ends lost 6 bases and 7 bases respectively, with 16 bases between them. This chain's CDR3 is CASSRQGVLEQYF. As DNA, the CDR3 is TGTGCCAGCAGCCGACAAGGTGTTCTGGAGCAGTACTTC.

V is TRBV10-3 and J is TRBJ2-7; TRBD1 matches 10 bases. This CDR3 comprises 13 residues. CDR1 and CDR2 from the germline V gene are ENHRY and SYGVKD. With 7 bases clipped from V and 5 bases from J, the junction kept 5 bases outside the gene matches. The CDR3 sequence: CAINPGQGNEQYF. The CDR3 nucleotides are TGTGCCATCAATCCGGGACAGGGGAACGAGCAGTACTTC.

In nucleotides, the CDR3 is TGTGCCAGCAGCTTAGTGAAGACTAGCGGGGGGGCTAGGGAGCAGTTCTTC. It encodes CASSLVKTSGGAREQFF. V usage is TRBV7-2 and J usage is TRBJ2-1; 14 positions agree with TRBD2. This CDR3 is built from 17 residues. The trim removed 1 base at V and 10 bases at J, leaving 9 bases unmatched. CDR1 is SGHTA, CDR2 FQGNSA, per germline.

The chain has TRBV7-3 and TRBJ2-7; D is possibly TRBD1 (6 bases). Trimming left V 5 bases short and J 2 bases short, with 13 bases between. The CDR3 is 14 amino acids. In germline, CDR1 is SGHTA, CDR2 FQGTGA. CDR3 nucleotides: TGTGCCAGCAGCCTTAGGACAGTTGCCTACGAGCAGTACTTC. Translated: CASSLRTVAYEQYF.

The rearrangement links TRBV5-1 to TRBJ1-1, with a tentative D call TRBD1 (6 bases). V lost 3 bases to trimming and J lost 4 bases, with 10 bases between them. The germline gives CDR1 SGHRS, CDR2 YFSETQ. The CDR3 covers 13 residues. CDR3 coding DNA: TGCGCCAGCAGCTGGACAGATGTCACTGAAGCTTTCTTT. Protein product: CASSWTDVTEAFF.